Presented here are 12 T cell receptor beta chains from one specimen sequenced in a study of PD-1 blockade in classical Hodgkin lymphoma. Assay used: immunoSEQ multiplex PCR; TCRdb lists only in-frame clones, some missing. The sample gives about 30,000 clones, about 88% of which show up once; over 0.4% is in the top ten. Regarding time point: cycle 4 day 1 (C4D1), after 6 weeks of nivolumab. Patients all relapsed after autologous stem cell transplantation, and there was variation in brentuximab vedotin exposure. Magnetic negative selection purified CD4+ T cells from thawed PBMCs. Sequenced here: CD4+ T cells from blood, sampled before the fourth cycle of nivolumab. These receptors were obtained from a human donor with classical Hodgkin lymphoma.

V usage is TRBV19 and J usage is TRBJ1-6; perhaps TRBD1 as D (5 bases). Germline V CDR1 and CDR2: LNHDA, SQIVND (reference sequence). V lost 8 bases and J lost 6, with 11 bases in between. The CDR3 runs to 13 residues. CDR3 protein: CASRTSRNSPLHF. The CDR3 DNA is TGTGCCAGTCGGACAAGTCGTAATTCACCCCTCCACTTT.

The chain couples TRBV2 to TRBJ1-2, with D perhaps matching TRBD1 (5 bases). CDR3 length equals 16 residues. The germline V gene has CDR1 SNHLY and CDR2 FYNNEI. V was cut by 8 bases and J by 5 bases, with 24 bases left in between. The CDR3 DNA reads TGTGCCAGCTTTGTTGTGGGTTGGGAGGGGCCATATGGCTACACCTTC. The encoded protein is CASFVVGWEGPYGYTF.

The V and J genes are TRBV28 and TRBJ1-2; TRBD1 is a possible D gene (5 bases). V was cut by 2 bases and J by 4 bases, with 11 bases left in between. Per the germline V gene, CDR1 is MDHEN and CDR2 is SYDVKM. The CDR3 length is 14 residues. CDR3 loop: CASSLDRAVYGYTF. For the CDR3, the DNA is TGTGCCAGCAGTTTAGACAGAGCTGTCTATGGCTACACCTTC.

J is TRBJ1-2 and V is TRBV5-6; D is perhaps TRBD1 (5 bases). The CDR3 has 16 amino acids. Germline CDR1 and CDR2: SGHDT and YYEEEE. Trimming stripped 1 base from V and 4 bases from J, with 17 bases between. The DNA of the CDR3 is TGTGCCAGCAGCTTGAGCGGCACAGGTCAATTCTATGGCTACACCTTC. Translating it yields CASSLSGTGQFYGYTF.

This chain uses TRBV5-1 with TRBJ2-3, with D maybe TRBD2 (6 bases). The CDR3 contains 13 residues. The V and J ends lost 7 bases and 3 bases respectively, with 12 bases between them. CDR1 and CDR2 from the germline V gene are SGHRS and YFSETQ. CDR3 bases: TGCGCCAGCGGGGGGTCGGGGACAGATACGCAGTATTTT. This translates into CASGGSGTDTQYF.

V gene TRBV27 combines with J gene TRBJ2-1, with D hard to call. Trimming shortened V by 3 bases and J by 7 bases, and 13 bases separated the two germline ends. This CDR3 is built from 14 residues. CDR1 and CDR2 from the germline V gene are MNHEY and SMNVEV (reference sequence). This CDR3 reads CASSFGVVRNEQFF. The CDR3 DNA reads TGTGCCAGCAGTTTTGGGGTGGTCAGGAATGAGCAGTTCTTC.

The chain is built from TRBV10-3 and TRBJ1-5; no reliable D call. Germline V lookup: CDR1 ENHRY, CDR2 SYGVKD. Trimming pared 5 bases from V and 0 bases from J, leaving 11 bases between. The CDR3 is 15 amino acids. CDR3 bases: TGTGCCATCAGTAGGGTCTTAAATAGCAATCAGCCCCAGCATTTT. It codes for CAISRVLNSNQPQHF.

V and J are TRBV7-9 and TRBJ2-3; a possible D gene is TRBD2 (6 bases). The CDR3 totals 15 residues. V lost 5 bases, J lost 3 bases, and 15 bases lay in between. From germline, CDR1 is SEHNR and CDR2 FQNEAQ (reference sequence). CDR3 DNA sequence: TGTGCCAGCAGCCACCGGCGGGACTTAACAGATACGCAGTATTTT. Protein: CASSHRRDLTDTQYF.

J is TRBJ2-7 and V is TRBV13, with a possible D match to TRBD2 (6 bases). V was shortened by 5 bases and J by 6 bases, with 20 bases between the two germline ends. From germline, CDR1 is PRHDT and CDR2 FYEKMQ (reference sequence). The CDR3 totals 15 residues. The CDR3 DNA reads as TGTGCCAGCAGCCAGATCCCGGACTACCCCGGCGAGCAGTACTTC. It codes for CASSQIPDYPGEQYF.

This clone showed up just once. The genes are TRBV18 and TRBJ2-7; the match to TRBD1 covers 11 bases. CDR1 and CDR2 from the germline V gene are KGHSH and LQKENI. The CDR3 totals 15 residues. The ends lost 8 bases at V and 5 bases at J; junction bases unmatched: 11. CDR3 sequence reads: CASTRNGQGANEQYF. The CDR3 nucleotides are TGTGCCAGCACCCGCAACGGACAGGGGGCCAACGAGCAGTACTTC.

The rearrangement joins TRBV6-1 to TRBJ1-2; possibly TRBD1 for D (6 bases). From germline, CDR1 is MNHNS and CDR2 SASEGT. The CDR3 is 13 residues long. Trimming shortened V by 7 bases and J by 4 bases, and 13 bases separated the two germline ends. CDR3 loop: CASIRTVLYGYTF. The CDR3 nucleotides read TGTGCCAGCATCCGGACAGTTCTCTATGGCTACACCTTC.

Here the CDR3 reads CASSSRQGQAGELFF. Written as DNA, the CDR3 is TGTGCCAGCAGTTCCCGACAGGGCCAGGCCGGGGAGCTGTTTTTT. The chain combines TRBV27 with TRBJ2-2; 7 nucleotides agree with TRBD1. CDR3 length equals 15 residues. The germline CDR1 and CDR2 sequences are MNHEY and SMNVEV (reference sequence). After removal of 4 bases from V and 6 bases from J, the junction contained 8 bases not matched to a gene.